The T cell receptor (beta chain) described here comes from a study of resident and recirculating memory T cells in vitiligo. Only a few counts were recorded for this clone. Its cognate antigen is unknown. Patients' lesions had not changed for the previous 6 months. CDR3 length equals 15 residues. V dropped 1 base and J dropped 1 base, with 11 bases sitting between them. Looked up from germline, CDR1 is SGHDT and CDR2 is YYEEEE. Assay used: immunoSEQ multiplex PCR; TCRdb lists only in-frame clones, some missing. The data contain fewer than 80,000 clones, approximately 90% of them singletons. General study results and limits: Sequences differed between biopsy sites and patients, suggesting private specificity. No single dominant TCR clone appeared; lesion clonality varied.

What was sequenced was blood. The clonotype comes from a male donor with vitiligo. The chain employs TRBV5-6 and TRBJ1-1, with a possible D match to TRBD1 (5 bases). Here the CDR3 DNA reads TGTGCCAGCAGCTTGTTTGGGGCAGCGAACACTGAAGCTTTCTTT. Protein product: CASSLFGAANTEAFF.